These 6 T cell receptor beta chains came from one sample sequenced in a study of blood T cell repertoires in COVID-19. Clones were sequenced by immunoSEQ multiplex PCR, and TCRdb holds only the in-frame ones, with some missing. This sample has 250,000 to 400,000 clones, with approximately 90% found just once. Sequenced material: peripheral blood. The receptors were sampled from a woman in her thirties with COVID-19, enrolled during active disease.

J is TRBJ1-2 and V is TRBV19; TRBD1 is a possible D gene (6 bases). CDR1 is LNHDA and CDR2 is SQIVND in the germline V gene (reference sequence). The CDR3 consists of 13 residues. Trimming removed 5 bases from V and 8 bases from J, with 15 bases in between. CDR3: CASSPQGRKGYTF. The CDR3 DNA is TGTGCCAGTAGTCCACAGGGACGGAAAGGCTACACCTTC.

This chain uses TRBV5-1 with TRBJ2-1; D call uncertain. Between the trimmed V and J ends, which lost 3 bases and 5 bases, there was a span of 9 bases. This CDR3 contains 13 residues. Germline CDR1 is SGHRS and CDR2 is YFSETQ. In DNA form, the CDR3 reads TGCGCCAGCAGCTCGCAGATGGACAATGAGCAGTTCTTC. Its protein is CASSSQMDNEQFF.

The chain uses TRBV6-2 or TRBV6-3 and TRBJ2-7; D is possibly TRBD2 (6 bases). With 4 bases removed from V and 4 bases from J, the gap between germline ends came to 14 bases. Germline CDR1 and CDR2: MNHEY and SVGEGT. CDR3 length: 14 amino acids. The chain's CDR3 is CASSSGPGGYEQYV. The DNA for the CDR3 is TGTGCCAGCAGTTCCGGGCCCGGGGGTTACGAGCAGTACGTC.

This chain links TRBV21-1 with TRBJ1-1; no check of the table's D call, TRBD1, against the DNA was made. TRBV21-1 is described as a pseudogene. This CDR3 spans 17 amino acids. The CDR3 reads CASSSPGTGDLNTEAFF. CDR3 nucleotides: TGTGCCAGCAGCAGCCCGGGGACAGGGGATCTGAACACTGAAGCTTTCTTT.

The CDR3 sequence is CASSPSGNTEAFF. The CDR3 region has the DNA TGTGCCAGCAGCCCTTCGGGGAACACTGAAGCTTTCTTT. This chain uses TRBV9 with TRBJ1-1; D is unresolved. CDR1 is SGDLS, CDR2 YYNGEE, per germline. The CDR3 totals 13 residues. Trimming took 4 bases from V and 1 from J, leaving 8 bases between them.

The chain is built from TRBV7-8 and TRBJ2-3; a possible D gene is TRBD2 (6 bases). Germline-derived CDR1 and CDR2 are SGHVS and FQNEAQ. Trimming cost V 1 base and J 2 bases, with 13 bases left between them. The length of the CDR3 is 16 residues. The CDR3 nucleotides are TGTGCCAGCAGCTTAGGACAGCCGGACTACACAGATACGCAGTATTTT. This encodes CASSLGQPDYTDTQYF.